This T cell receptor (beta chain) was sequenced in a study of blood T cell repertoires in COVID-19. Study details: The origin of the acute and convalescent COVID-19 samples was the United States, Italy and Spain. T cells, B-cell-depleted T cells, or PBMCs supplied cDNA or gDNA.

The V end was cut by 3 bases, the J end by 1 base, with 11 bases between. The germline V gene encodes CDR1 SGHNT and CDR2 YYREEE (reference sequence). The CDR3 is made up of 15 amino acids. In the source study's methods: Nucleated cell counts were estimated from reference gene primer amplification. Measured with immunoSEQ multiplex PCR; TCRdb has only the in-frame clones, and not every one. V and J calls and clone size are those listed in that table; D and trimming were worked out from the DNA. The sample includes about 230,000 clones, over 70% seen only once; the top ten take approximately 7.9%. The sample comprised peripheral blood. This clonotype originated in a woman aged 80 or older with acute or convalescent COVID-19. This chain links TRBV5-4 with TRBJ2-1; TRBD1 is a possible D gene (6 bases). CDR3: CASSSRQESYNEQFF. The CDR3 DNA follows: TGTGCCAGCAGCTCCCGACAGGAATCCTACAATGAGCAGTTCTTC.